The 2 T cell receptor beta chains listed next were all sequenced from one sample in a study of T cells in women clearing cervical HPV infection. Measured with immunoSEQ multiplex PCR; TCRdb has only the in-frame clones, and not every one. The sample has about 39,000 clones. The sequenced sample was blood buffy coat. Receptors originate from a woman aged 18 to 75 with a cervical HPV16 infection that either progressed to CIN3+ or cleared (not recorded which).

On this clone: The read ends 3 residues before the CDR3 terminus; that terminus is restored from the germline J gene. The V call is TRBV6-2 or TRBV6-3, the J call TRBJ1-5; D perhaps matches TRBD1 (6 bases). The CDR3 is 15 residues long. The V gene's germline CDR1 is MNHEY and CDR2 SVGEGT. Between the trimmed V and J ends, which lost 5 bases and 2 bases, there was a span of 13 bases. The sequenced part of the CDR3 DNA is TGTGCCAGCAGTCATGGCAGGGGAGGCAATCAGCCC. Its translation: CASSHGRGGNQP. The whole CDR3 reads CASSHGRGGNQPQHF.

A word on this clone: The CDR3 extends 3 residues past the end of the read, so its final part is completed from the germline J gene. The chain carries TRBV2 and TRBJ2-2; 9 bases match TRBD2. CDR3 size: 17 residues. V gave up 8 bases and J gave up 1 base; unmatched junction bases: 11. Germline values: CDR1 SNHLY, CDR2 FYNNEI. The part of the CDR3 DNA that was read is TGTGCCAGCTCGACTTTGCGGGGGGGCCGGAACACCGGGGAG. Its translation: CASSTLRGGRNTGE. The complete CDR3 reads CASSTLRGGRNTGELFF. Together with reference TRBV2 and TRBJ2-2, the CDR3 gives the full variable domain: EPEVTQTPSHQVTQMGQEVILRCVPISNHLYFYWYRQILGQKVEFLVSFYNNEISEKSEIFDDQFSVERPDGSNFTLKIRSTKLEDSAMYFCASSTLRGGRNTGELFFGEGSRLTVL.